This TCR beta chain was observed in a study of T cells in Graves' hyperthyroidism and ophthalmopathy. There are many counts of this clonotype. There were TCR beta CDR3 regions amplified from RNA transcripts. The HTBI primer set was used in a first-round RT-PCR of the TCR CDR3. In TCRdb, the multiplex PCR reads were re-called with MiXCR into one record per CDR3 protein. This table holds around 420,000 distinct CDR3 sequences, approximately 15% found once. This sample holds PBMCs from 10 ml fresh peripheral blood. V lost 4 bases and J 8 bases, leaving 14 bases between the germline ends. Per germline, CDR1 SEHNR and CDR2 FQNEAQ (reference sequence). The CDR3 is 14 amino acids.

This rearrangement joins TRBV7-9 to TRBJ1-4; D is unresolved. Material for sequencing was blood. This receptor was taken from a woman in her late teens or twenties with Graves' hyperthyroidism. The CDR3 region is CASSSPGLEEKLFF. The CDR3 nucleotides are TGTGCCAGCAGCTCCCCCGGTTTGGAAGAAAAACTGTTTTTT.